The 8 T cell receptor beta chains given below trace back to one sample, sequenced in a study of cytomegalovirus exposure and HLA in healthy donors. Both 60 Vbeta primers and 13 Jbeta primers went into the PCR. The repertoire was sequenced with immunoSEQ multiplex PCR; TCRdb's copy has only in-frame clones and lacks some. This sample carries roughly 120,000 clones, 65% to 80% of them seen once, and the ten largest clones take around 5.8%. Sequenced material: PBMCs. The receptors derive from a man younger than 35 in good health and CMV-seropositive.

CDR3 DNA: TGTGCCAGCAGCTTGGGGGACAGACTAATAGAAGCTTTCTTT. Encoded protein: CASSLGDRLIEAFF. The rearrangement joins TRBV11-2 to TRBJ1-1, with TRBD1 matching 7 bases. The germline CDR1 and CDR2 sequences are SGHAT and FQNNGV. V shed 3 bases, J shed 8 bases, and the junction held 9 bases outside the gene matches. The CDR3 is 14 residues long.

This chain connects TRBV9 to TRBJ2-1, with TRBD2 identical over 12 bases. Losses at the gene ends were 3 bases for V and 8 bases for J; bases not matched to a gene: 6. Germline loops: CDR1 SGDLS, CDR2 YYNGEE. There are 15 residues in the CDR3. As DNA, the CDR3 is TGTGCCAGCAGCGATCTAGCGGGAGGGCCTGATGAGCAGTTCTTC. Protein product: CASSDLAGGPDEQFF.

The V call is TRBV19, the J call TRBJ1-4, with no clear D. The germline V and J ends were trimmed by 1 base and 5 bases, with 8 bases remaining between them. This CDR3 is 14 amino acids long. The germline CDR1 and CDR2 sequences are LNHDA and SQIVND (reference sequence). CDR3 loop: CASSIGATNEKLFF. CDR3 nucleotide sequence: TGTGCCAGTAGTATAGGAGCCACCAATGAAAAACTGTTTTTT.

This clone turned up a few times. The chain joins TRBV7-9 to TRBJ2-5; TRBD1 agrees at 10 bases. Trimming at V came to 6 bases and at J to 3 bases, leaving 16 bases not matched to a gene. There are 18 residues in the CDR3. Germline values: CDR1 SEHNR, CDR2 FQNEAQ (reference sequence). In DNA, the CDR3 is TGTGCCAGCAGTGCCGGGACAGGGGTCTTCGTGGGGGAAGAGACCCAGTACTTC. Residues: CASSAGTGVFVGEETQYF. Drawing the rest from reference TRBV7-9 and TRBJ2-5, the complete variable domain is DTGVSQNPRHKITKRGQNVTFRCDPISEHNRLYWYRQTLGQGPEFLTYFQNEAQLEKSRLLSDRFSAERPKGSFSTLEIQRTEQGDSAMYLCASSAGTGVFVGEETQYFGPGTRLLVL.

The chain joins TRBV4-2 to TRBJ1-2; maybe TRBD1 (5 bases). The length of the CDR3 is 13 residues. The germline CDR1 and CDR2 sequences are LGHNA and YNFKEQ. The V end was cut by 0 bases, the J end by 6 bases, with 8 bases between. The CDR3 is CASSQESGDGYTF. CDR3 DNA: TGTGCCAGCAGCCAAGAATCGGGGGATGGCTACACCTTC.

V gene TRBV11-3 combines with J gene TRBJ2-7, with D hard to call. This CDR3 region has 12 residues. CDR1 SGHNT and CDR2 YENEEA come from the germline V gene. Trimming took off 3 bases at V and 6 bases at J, with 9 bases between the two ends. CDR3 sequence: CASSFIHGEQYF. The CDR3 coding sequence is TGTGCCAGCAGCTTTATCCACGGCGAGCAGTACTTC.

This chain connects TRBV7-9 to TRBJ2-7, with D perhaps matching TRBD1 (5 bases). CDR1 is SEHNR, CDR2 FQNEAQ, per germline (reference sequence). Trimming removed 1 base from V and 2 bases from J, with 9 bases in between. The CDR3 loop spans 14 amino acids. The chain's CDR3 is CASSLVGRPYEQYF. The DNA for the CDR3 is TGTGCCAGCAGCTTAGTGGGGCGCCCCTACGAGCAGTACTTC.

V is TRBV6-5 and J is TRBJ1-1; TRBD1 is a possible D gene (5 bases). V was pared by 0 bases and J by 1 base, with 9 bases between. Germline CDR1 and CDR2: MNHEY and SVGAGI. The CDR3 has 15 amino acids. The CDR3 here is CASSYSQDGNTEAFF. The CDR3 DNA reads as TGTGCCAGCAGTTACTCACAGGACGGGAACACTGAAGCTTTCTTT.